This T cell receptor beta chain was profiled in a study of blood T cell repertoires in COVID-19 (dated by TCRdb to about 2020). Looking at the study overall: The collaborator samples originated in the United States, Italy and Spain and spanned the acute and convalescent phases of COVID-19. Sample metadata almost always included a de-identified subject ID, COVID-19 status, age in years and sex. The repertoires were made available in a free public database intended to serve as a resource for research on the immune response to SARS-CoV-2. Samples were obtained from the ongoing ImmuneRACE study (first 160 participants) and from approximately 1,200 subjects provided by 6 global collaborators. The prospective study material was composed of cDNA or gDNA derived from T cells, B-cell-depleted T cells, or PBMCs. Where available, HLA class I and class II types were obtained from metadata supplied by the sample provider rather than from assay-based typing. Subjects who had been exposed to COVID-19, were actively infected with it, or had recovered from it provided the deeply sampled blood TCRbeta repertoires that made up the dataset.

As concerns this clone: Its antigen has not been determined. No base qualities exist here, and no much larger clone lies one base off it.

The immunoSEQ Assay, a bias-controlled multiplex PCR, was used to amplify TCRbeta CDR3 regions from genomic DNA. The paper's data handling went like this. Within the assay, amplification of reference gene primers was used to estimate how many nucleated cells each sample contained. To quantify the absolute abundance of each unique TCRbeta CDR3 rearrangement, sequence reads were collapsed and filtered. Productive Simpson clonality was computed per sample as the square root of Simpson's diversity index over productive rearrangements. TCRdb stores this immuneACCESS table with in-frame sequences only. Part of the clones is absent; in the studies checked, under half of the shortfall reflects unresolved V genes, and no reason is known for the rest. V and J calls and clone size are given by that table; D and trimming were obtained from the DNA. Present in this sample are 61,000 or so clones, around 80% of which were seen just once. Jointly, the top ten make up around 5.1% of the sample.

Counted from cysteine to phenylalanine, this CDR3 has 14 amino acids. The sequence is cut down to CDR3 DNA, 42 bases in frame from base 1. As encoded in the germline V gene (reference sequence), CDR1 is LGHDT while CDR2 is YNNKEL. Compared with germline, V lacks 1 base and J lacks 5 bases; bases without a gene match: 3. Collaborating institutions collected whole blood in K2EDTA tubes following their own protocols. Collaborator samples were shipped for TCRbeta analysis as frozen whole blood, isolated PBMCs, or DNA extracted from either sample type. On the study overall, not on this receptor specifically: How much clinical and demographic metadata was included differed by source and by participant, and the metadata was provided uncurated.

The receptor chain draws on TRBV3-1 (or the pseudogene TRBV3-2) and TRBJ2-5, and 8 junction bases match TRBD1. The sequencing sample was made of peripheral blood. The sequence was collected from a woman in her sixties or seventies with acute or convalescent COVID-19. The DNA sequence follows: TGTGCCAGCAGCCAAGGGACAGGGTGGGAGACCCAGTACTTC. The resulting protein is CASSQGTGWETQYF.